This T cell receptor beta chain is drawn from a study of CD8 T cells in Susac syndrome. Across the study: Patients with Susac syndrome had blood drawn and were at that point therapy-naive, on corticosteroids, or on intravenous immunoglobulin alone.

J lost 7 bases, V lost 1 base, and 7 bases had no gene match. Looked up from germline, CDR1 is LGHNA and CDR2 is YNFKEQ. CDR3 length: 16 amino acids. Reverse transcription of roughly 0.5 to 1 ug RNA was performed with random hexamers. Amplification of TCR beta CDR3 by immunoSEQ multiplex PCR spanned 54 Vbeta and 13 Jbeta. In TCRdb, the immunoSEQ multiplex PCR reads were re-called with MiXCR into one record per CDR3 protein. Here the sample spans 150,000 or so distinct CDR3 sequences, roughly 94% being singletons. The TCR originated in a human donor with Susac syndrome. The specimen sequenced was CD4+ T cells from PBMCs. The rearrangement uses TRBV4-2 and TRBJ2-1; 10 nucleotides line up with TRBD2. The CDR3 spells CASSQGQTSGLNEQFF. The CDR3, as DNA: TGTGCCAGCAGCCAAGGCCAGACTAGCGGGCTTAATGAGCAGTTCTTC.